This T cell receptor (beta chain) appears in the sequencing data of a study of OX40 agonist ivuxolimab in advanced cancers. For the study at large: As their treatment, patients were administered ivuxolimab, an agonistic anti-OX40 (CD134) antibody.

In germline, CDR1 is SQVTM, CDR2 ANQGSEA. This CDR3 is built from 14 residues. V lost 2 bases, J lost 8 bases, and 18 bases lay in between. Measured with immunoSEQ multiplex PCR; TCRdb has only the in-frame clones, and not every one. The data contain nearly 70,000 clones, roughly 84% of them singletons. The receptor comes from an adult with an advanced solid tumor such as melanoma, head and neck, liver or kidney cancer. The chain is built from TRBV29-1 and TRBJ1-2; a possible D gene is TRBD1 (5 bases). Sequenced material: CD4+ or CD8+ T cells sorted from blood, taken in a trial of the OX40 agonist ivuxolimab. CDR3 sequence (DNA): TGCAGCGTTGAACCCGCCGGGGGACGGGACGGCTACACCTTC. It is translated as CSVEPAGGRDGYTF.